The rows below give T cell receptor beta chains drawn from one sample of a study of control samples from healthy donors and cancer patients. Only in-frame clones appear in the TCRdb table, and some are missing; sequencing was by immunoSEQ multiplex PCR. The table shows around 42,000 clones, with about 94% occurring only once. Sequencing used blood. Receptors originate from a man aged 55 to 70 in good health. CDR3s include the opening cysteine and the closing phenylalanine or tryptophan.

V | CDR3
TRBV28 | CASSSLFWALSEAFF
TRBV30 | CAWSVWGVGPYEQYF
TRBV24-1 | CATEGRRNTGELFF
TRBV19 | CASSIEAGGRNIQYF
TRBV29-1 | CSVVVLATYNEQFF
TRBV11-2 | CASSLRRERSHNSYEQYF
TRBV11-2 | CASSPWGSTDTQYF
TRBV5-1 | CASSEGDRDRETQYF
TRBV10-1 | CAGSLHVMNTEAFF
TRBV5-4 | CASSLNRGGSTGELFF
TRBV12-3/TRBV12-4 | CASSGLAGAAQYF
TRBV6-6 | CASTNNRGGPQHF
TRBV7-2 | CASSLYPLPVGEQFF
TRBV10-3 | CAVVRDRENNEQFF
TRBV27 | CASSLSAARGADTQYF
TRBV24-1 | CATSGRTGSYEQYF
TRBV19 | CASSIDRGSSYEQYF
TRBV2 | CASILVGQSSGNTIYF
TRBV12-3/TRBV12-4 | CASSPGGAGYTF
TRBV6-5 | CASSQTHSGNTIYF
TRBV11-2 | CASSSGDRSNQPQHF
TRBV10-1 | CASSESTQRTDTQYF
TRBV7-8 | CASSPNRDPTDTQYF
TRBV6-5 | CASSYSGEQDEAFF
TRBV30 | CAWSVQVLAGGSRNEQFF
TRBV11-3 | CASSRDGAGEAFF
TRBV18 | CASSKGDTHEKLFF
TRBV29-1 | CSVQGWSYNEQFF